This passage covers 14 T cell receptor beta chains from one sample sequenced in a study of cytomegalovirus exposure and HLA in healthy donors. PCR primers comprised 60 Vbeta and 13 Jbeta primers. The method was immunoSEQ multiplex PCR; TCRdb's version includes in-frame clones alone and lacks a portion of them. This table has roughly 180,000 clones, approximately 81% appearing once. The sequencing input was PBMCs. The origin of the receptors is a male donor in good health and CMV-seronegative.

The CDR3 region is CASSQQGFSYEQYF. Written as DNA, the CDR3 is TGTGCCTCCTCACAACAGGGTTTTTCCTACGAGCAGTACTTC. This chain joins TRBV19 and TRBJ2-7, with D perhaps matching TRBD1 (6 bases). Trimming left V 11 bases short and J 1 base short, with 18 bases between. The length of the CDR3 is 14 residues. Germline V gives CDR1 LNHDA, CDR2 SQIVND (reference sequence). The variable domain in full, with the rest retrieved from reference TRBV19 and TRBJ2-7, is DGGITQSPKYLFRKEGQNVTLSCEQNLNHDAMYWYRQDPGQGLRLIYYSQIVNDFQKGDIAEGYSVSREKKESFPLTVTSAQKNPTAFYLCASSQQGFSYEQYFGPGTRLTVT.

This rearrangement joins TRBV6-4 to TRBJ2-7, with D hard to call. V dropped 9 bases and J dropped 2 bases, with 14 bases sitting between them. The CDR3 is made up of 13 amino acids. In germline, CDR1 is MRHNA, CDR2 SNTAGT. CDR3: CARRPTVTYEQYF. The DNA of the CDR3 is TGTGCCAGGCGCCCTACAGTAACCTACGAGCAGTACTTC.

The rearrangement joins TRBV6-6 to TRBJ1-1; D is unclear. CDR3 size: 11 residues. V was shortened by 11 bases and J by 6 bases, with 13 bases between the two germline ends. Germline CDR1 reads MNHNY; CDR2 reads SVGAGI (reference sequence). DNA for the CDR3: TGTGCCTCCCCGAGGGCGGCTGAAGCTTTCTTT. Its translation: CASPRAAEAFF.

This clone turned up a few times. The J gene is TRBJ2-2, the V gene TRBV7-2; 8 nucleotides match TRBD2. Germline-derived CDR1 and CDR2 are SGHTA and FQGNSA. V was clipped by 5 bases and J by 6 bases; unmatched bases: 8. The CDR3 extends over 15 amino acids. The CDR3 here is CASSLGGALAGELFF. In nucleotides, the CDR3 is TGTGCCAGCAGCCTCGGGGGGGCCTTGGCCGGGGAGCTGTTTTTT.

A single count supports this clone. V usage is TRBV11-2 and J usage is TRBJ1-4; weak D call: TRBD1 (6 bases). Trimming left V 2 bases short and J 2 bases short, with 9 bases between. The CDR3 consists of 15 residues. The germline V gene has CDR1 SGHAT and CDR2 FQNNGV. The CDR3 sequence is CASSLRGATNEKLFF. The DNA of the CDR3 is TGTGCCAGCAGCTTACGGGGGGCGACTAATGAAAAACTGTTTTTT.

The chain combines TRBV6-6 with TRBJ2-7; 11 positions agree with TRBD2. Germline CDR1 is MNHNY and CDR2 is SVGAGI (reference sequence). Trimming cost V 6 bases and J 5 bases; bases outside gene matches: 9. This CDR3 is built from 15 residues. The CDR3 spells CASRPPSGRPHEQYF. CDR3 bases: TGTGCCAGCAGGCCTCCTAGCGGGAGGCCCCACGAGCAGTACTTC.

The CDR3 here is CASSQGMREDTYNEQFF. Here the CDR3 DNA reads TGTGCCAGCAGCCAAGGGATGAGGGAGGATACCTACAATGAGCAGTTCTTC. V usage is TRBV4-2 and J usage is TRBJ2-1; D might be TRBD2 (6 bases). The CDR3 consists of 17 residues. Germline CDR1 and CDR2: LGHNA and YNFKEQ. Trimming shortened V by 1 base and J by 2 bases, and 15 bases separated the two germline ends.

The V and J genes are TRBV7-2 and TRBJ1-2, with a weak D call TRBD1 (5 bases). The germline V and J ends were trimmed by 1 base and 8 bases, with 11 bases remaining between them. CDR3 length equals 13 residues. Germline lookup yields CDR1 SGHTA and CDR2 FQGNSA. This CDR3 is CASSLDGGKGYTF. CDR3 in DNA: TGTGCCAGCAGCTTAGACGGGGGGAAAGGCTACACCTTC.

As for this clone: The sample holds other DNA sequences that translate to the same CDR3. V is TRBV9 and J is TRBJ2-2; possibly TRBD1 for D (6 bases). The ends were cut back, 6 bases at V and 4 bases at J, with 16 bases in the middle. The CDR3 length is 15 residues. The germline V gene has CDR1 SGDLS and CDR2 YYNGEE. The CDR3, as DNA: TGTGCCAGCACCAGGGGCCAGGGATCCACCGGGGAGCTGTTTTTT. Translated: CASTRGQGSTGELFF.

The chain has TRBV6-1 and TRBJ1-1, with a tentative D call TRBD1 (5 bases). Germline lookup yields CDR1 MNHNS and CDR2 SASEGT. Between the trimmed V and J ends, which lost 5 bases and 4 bases, there was a span of 17 bases. The CDR3 is made up of 15 amino acids. CDR3 nucleotide sequence: TGTGCCAGCAGTACGGGGGTCGGGTTGTTCACTGAAGCTTTCTTT. The encoded protein is CASSTGVGLFTEAFF.

The chain recombines TRBV28 with TRBJ2-7; D is unresolved. The CDR3 is made up of 12 amino acids. Between the trimmed V and J ends, which lost 8 bases and 2 bases, there was a span of 10 bases. The germline V gene has CDR1 MDHEN and CDR2 SYDVKM. CDR3 loop: CASVTPTYEQYF. Here the CDR3 DNA reads TGTGCCAGCGTGACACCCACCTACGAGCAGTACTTC.

This chain connects TRBV11-1 to TRBJ2-2, with 8 nucleotides matching TRBD1. The length of the CDR3 is 14 residues. Germline V gives CDR1 SGHAT, CDR2 FQDESV (reference sequence). V lost 8 bases, J lost 5 bases, and 7 bases stayed unmatched. The CDR3 protein is CASLRGRGTGELFF. In DNA form, the CDR3 reads TGTGCCAGCCTCAGGGGGCGAGGAACCGGGGAGCTGTTTTTT.

The chain is built from TRBV10-3 and TRBJ2-1; possibly TRBD2 for D (5 bases). This CDR3 spans 13 amino acids. Germline CDR1 is ENHRY and CDR2 is SYGVKD. The V end lost 7 bases, the J end lost 10 bases, and 17 bases lay between the germline ends. CDR3 loop: CAINSAGPGEQFF. The DNA for the CDR3 is TGTGCCATCAATAGTGCAGGCCCGGGGGAGCAGTTCTTC.

The J gene is TRBJ1-5, the V gene TRBV2; no clear D. In germline, CDR1 is SNHLY, CDR2 FYNNEI. Trimming shortened V by 4 bases and J by 5 bases, and 15 bases separated the two germline ends. The CDR3 is made up of 15 amino acids. The CDR3 here is CASSVGPGRDQPQHF. The CDR3 DNA is TGTGCCAGCAGTGTTGGCCCCGGGAGGGATCAGCCCCAGCATTTT.